Presented here are 27 T cell receptor beta chains from one specimen sequenced in a study of shared clonotypes between healthy human individuals. TCRdb's table, derived via immunoSEQ multiplex PCR, lists solely in-frame clones and lacks some. The table has around 990,000 clones, approximately 77% seen once. Input material: memory CD4+ T cells from PBMCs. Subset meaning: CD45RA-negative fraction. These receptors were obtained from a man younger than 30 in good health. Some clones in this sample may be carry-over from other donors' samples.

A remark on this clone: Additional DNA sequences in this sample encode the identical CDR3. The J gene is TRBJ2-5, the V gene TRBV5-1; D may match TRBD1 or TRBD2 (5 bases each). This CDR3 is 14 amino acids long. The germline CDR1 and CDR2 sequences are SGHRS and YFSETQ. Trimming removed 1 base from V and 2 bases from J, with 9 bases in between. This CDR3 reads CASSLLGVQETQYF. The CDR3 nucleotides are TGCGCCAGCAGCTTGTTGGGGGTTCAAGAGACCCAGTACTTC.

Turning to this clone: Within the sample, other DNA sequences also encode this same CDR3. The chain uses TRBV5-1 and TRBJ1-5, with 10 bases that match TRBD1. V was clipped by 0 bases and J by 7 bases; unmatched bases: 4. CDR1 and CDR2 from the germline V gene are SGHRS and YFSETQ. CDR3 length: 15 residues. For the CDR3, the DNA is TGCGCCAGCAGCTTGGCCGGACAGGGGGGGCAGCCCCAGCATTTT. Amino acid sequence: CASSLAGQGGQPQHF. The full variable domain, completed using reference TRBV5-1 and TRBJ1-5, is KAGVTQTPRYLIKTRGQQVTLSCSPISGHRSVSWYQQTPGQGLQFLFEYFSETQRNKGNFPGRFSGRQFSNSRSEMNVSTLELGDSALYLCASSLAGQGGQPQHFGDGTRLSIL.

In this sample, this clone turned up many times. This chain uses TRBV27 with TRBJ2-7, with D possibly called TRBD1 or TRBD2 (6 bases each). Germline CDR1 is MNHEY and CDR2 is SMNVEV (reference sequence). The germline V and J ends were trimmed by 10 bases and 6 bases, with 25 bases remaining between them. The CDR3 spans 15 residues. CDR3 amino acids: CATRRPGARRSEQYF. CDR3 nucleotide sequence: TGTGCCACCCGGCGGCCGGGGGCCCGGCGGTCCGAGCAGTACTTC.

There are a few counts of this clone. The rearrangement links TRBV15 to TRBJ1-2, with a tentative D call TRBD1 (5 bases). CDR1 LNHNV and CDR2 YYDKDF come from the germline V gene (reference sequence). This CDR3 has 12 amino acids. Trimming cost V 5 bases and J 1 base, with 5 bases left between them. CDR3 amino acids: CATSQGNYGYTF. The CDR3 DNA follows: TGTGCCACCAGCCAGGGTAACTATGGCTACACCTTC.

The CDR3 protein is CASSPPAAGREQFF. As DNA, the CDR3 is TGTGCCAGCTCACCACCGGCGGCGGGGCGGGAGCAGTTCTTC. The chain couples TRBV18 to TRBJ2-1, with D perhaps TRBD2 (6 bases). The CDR3 length is 14 residues. Germline CDR1 and CDR2: KGHSH and LQKENI. V was trimmed by 0 bases and J by 10 bases, leaving 13 bases between them.

V and J are TRBV5-1 and TRBJ2-3; D gene ambiguous. The CDR3 runs to 14 residues. Per germline, CDR1 SGHRS and CDR2 YFSETQ. Trimming pared 4 bases from V and 3 bases from J, leaving 12 bases between. The CDR3 spells CASSPGFGTDTQYF. DNA of the CDR3: TGCGCCAGCAGCCCCGGCTTCGGGACAGATACGCAGTATTTT.

Details on this clone: The sample holds other DNA sequences that translate to the same CDR3. The chain uses TRBV9 and TRBJ2-5, with unresolved D. V shed 5 bases and J shed 3 bases, with 8 bases lying between them. The CDR3 spans 12 residues. CDR1 is SGDLS and CDR2 is YYNGEE in the germline V gene. The DNA of the CDR3 is TGTGCCAGCAGTCCCACCGAAGAGACCCAGTACTTC. Protein sequence: CASSPTEETQYF. Full variable domain (remainder filled in from reference TRBV9 and TRBJ2-5): DSGVTQTPKHLITATGQRVTLRCSPRSGDLSVYWYQQSLDQGLQFLIQYYNGEERAKGNILERFSAQQFPDLHSELNLSSLELGDSALYFCASSPTEETQYFGPGTRLLVL.

Worth noting for this clone: Other nucleotide sequences in the sample specify the same CDR3. CDR3 in amino acids: CASSLRGYGYTF. DNA of the CDR3: TGTGCCAGCAGTTTACGGGGGTATGGCTACACCTTC. The chain links TRBV28 to TRBJ1-2, with D possibly being TRBD1 (5 bases). The V end was cut by 2 bases, the J end by 5 bases, with 6 bases between. Germline V lookup: CDR1 MDHEN, CDR2 SYDVKM. CDR3 length: 12 amino acids.

The chain carries TRBV15 and TRBJ2-5; D ambiguous. Germline CDR1 is LNHNV and CDR2 is YYDKDF (reference sequence). The CDR3 contains 14 residues. The V and J ends lost 5 bases and 1 base respectively, with 11 bases between them. CDR3 protein: CATSFGRVQETQYF. The CDR3 bases are TGTGCCACCAGCTTCGGAAGAGTCCAAGAGACCCAGTACTTC.

The chain recombines TRBV18 with TRBJ2-3; 9 bases map to TRBD1. This CDR3 is built from 15 residues. The V segment lost 6 bases and the J segment 0 bases; nucleotides outside the gene matches: 4. The germline gives CDR1 KGHSH, CDR2 LQKENI. CDR3 sequence: CASSPGTGSTDTQYF. CDR3 nucleotides: TGTGCCAGCTCCCCCGGGACAGGGAGCACAGATACGCAGTATTTT.

This sequence joins TRBV5-8 and TRBJ2-5; D not resolved. With 1 base removed from V and 4 bases from J, the gap between germline ends came to 5 bases. CDR3 length: 12 amino acids. CDR1 is SGHTS, CDR2 YDEGEE, per germline. The CDR3: CASSLLAETQYF. The CDR3 DNA sequence: TGTGCCAGCAGCTTGTTGGCAGAGACCCAGTACTTC.

The rearrangement links TRBV27 to TRBJ1-1, with TRBD1 matching over 11 bases. The CDR3 is 16 amino acids. CDR1 MNHEY and CDR2 SMNVEV come from the germline V gene (reference sequence). The V segment lost 4 bases and the J segment 7 bases; nucleotides outside the gene matches: 11. This chain's CDR3 is CASSSLGQGAGGEAFF. The CDR3 DNA is TGTGCCAGCAGTTCCCTAGGACAGGGGGCAGGTGGTGAAGCTTTCTTT.

The CDR3 region is CASSQENGNQPQHF. Written as DNA, the CDR3 is TGCGCCAGCAGCCAAGAAAATGGCAATCAGCCCCAGCATTTT. The chain links TRBV4-1 to TRBJ1-5; D remains ambiguous. V lost 0 bases and J 2 bases, leaving 5 bases between the germline ends. Per the germline V gene, CDR1 is MGHRA and CDR2 is YSYEKL. CDR3 size: 14 residues.

The J gene is TRBJ2-7, the V gene TRBV28, with D perhaps matching TRBD1 (6 bases). Germline loops: CDR1 MDHEN, CDR2 SYDVKM. Deletions cut 6 bases from V and 2 bases from J, with 14 bases between. CDR3 size: 14 residues. The DNA of the CDR3 is TGTGCCAGCAGGAAGGGACAAGATACCTACGAGCAGTACTTC. Its protein product is CASRKGQDTYEQYF. The full variable domain, its missing parts supplied by reference TRBV28 and TRBJ2-7, is DVKVTQSSRYLVKRTGEKVFLECVQDMDHENMFWYRQDPGLGLRLIYFSYDVKMKEKGDIPEGYSVSREKKERFSLILESASTNQTSMYLCASRKGQDTYEQYFGPGTRLTVT.

The gene calls are TRBV1 and TRBJ2-5; the table's TRBD1 call for D was not verified on the DNA. TRBV1 is shown as a pseudogene. The CDR3 is 14 amino acids. CDR3 residues: CTSSLTGGWETQYF. CDR3 bases: TGCACCAGCAGCCTGACAGGGGGCTGGGAGACCCAGTACTTC.

J is TRBJ2-5 and V is TRBV7-2, with 8 bases identical to TRBD2. The V gene end was trimmed by 5 bases and the J gene end by 5 bases; junction bases not matched to a gene: 10. Germline loops: CDR1 SGHTA, CDR2 FQGNSA. This CDR3 is 15 amino acids long. The CDR3 nucleotides are TGTGCCAGCAGCAGCGGACTAGCTGGGTGGGAGACCCAGTACTTC. Amino acids: CASSSGLAGWETQYF.

This clone came up many times. The CDR3 protein is CASSFQTGTRNEQYF. The CDR3 region has the DNA TGTGCCAGCAGCTTTCAGACCGGGACTAGGAACGAGCAGTACTTC. The rearrangement joins TRBV11-2 to TRBJ2-7; TRBD2 aligns across 8 bases. The V and J ends lost 3 bases and 5 bases, in that order; junction bases with no gene match: 9. Germline V CDR1 and CDR2: SGHAT, FQNNGV. This CDR3 is 15 amino acids long.

This chain links TRBV19 with TRBJ2-2; 8 bases are shared with TRBD1. V shed 3 bases and J 6 bases; nucleotides not matched to a gene: 6. Germline CDR1 and CDR2: LNHDA and SQIVND (reference sequence). This CDR3 is built from 15 residues. The CDR3 protein is CASSIRRGQAGELFF. In DNA form, the CDR3 reads TGTGCCAGTAGTATCCGCAGGGGGCAGGCCGGGGAGCTGTTTTTT. Together with reference TRBV19 and TRBJ2-2, the CDR3 gives the full variable domain: DGGITQSPKYLFRKEGQNVTLSCEQNLNHDAMYWYRQDPGQGLRLIYYSQIVNDFQKGDIAEGYSVSREKKESFPLTVTSAQKNPTAFYLCASSIRRGQAGELFFGEGSRLTVL.

The genes are TRBV27 and TRBJ2-7; TRBD2 aligns across 7 bases. Germline V gene sequence: CDR1 MNHEY, CDR2 SMNVEV (reference sequence). This CDR3 contains 14 residues. V shed 6 bases, J shed 3 bases, and the junction held 8 bases outside the gene matches. The CDR3 sequence: CASSLRAGIYEQYF. The CDR3 DNA follows: TGTGCCAGCAGCCTCAGAGCGGGGATCTACGAGCAGTACTTC.

The chain joins TRBV7-6 to TRBJ2-1, with 7 bases fitting TRBD2. This CDR3 region has 20 residues. Germline loops: CDR1 SGHVS, CDR2 FNYEAQ. Germline trimming cut 1 base from V and 2 bases from J; bases unmatched to any gene: 17. CDR3 sequence: CASSLGPPQAGLGTYNEQFF. The CDR3 region has the DNA TGTGCCAGCAGCTTAGGCCCCCCGCAGGCCGGACTAGGAACCTACAATGAGCAGTTCTTC.

V gene TRBV28 combines with J gene TRBJ2-7; D remains unclear. CDR3 length: 14 amino acids. V gave up 6 bases and J gave up 2 bases, with 14 bases separating them. Per the germline V gene, CDR1 is MDHEN and CDR2 is SYDVKM. CDR3 sequence reads: CASRTPGSTYEQYF. CDR3 sequence (DNA): TGTGCCAGCAGGACTCCGGGTTCTACCTACGAGCAGTACTTC.

The count of this clone is one. This chain joins TRBV28 and TRBJ2-6; 9 bases align to TRBD1. Looked up from germline, CDR1 is MDHEN and CDR2 is SYDVKM. The CDR3 runs 17 residues. V shed 4 bases and J 6 bases; nucleotides not matched to a gene: 10. The CDR3 reads CASSSRTGANVANVLTF. CDR3 in DNA: TGTGCCAGCAGTTCACGGACAGGGGCAAACGTGGCCAACGTCCTGACTTTC.

V and J are TRBV28 and TRBJ2-7; 7 positions match TRBD1. From germline, CDR1 is MDHEN and CDR2 SYDVKM. J was trimmed by 7 bases and V by 5 bases; bases with no gene match: 11. This CDR3 region has 14 residues. CDR3 sequence reads: CASSATGIVKEQYF. Written as DNA, the CDR3 is TGTGCCAGCAGTGCGACAGGGATTGTGAAAGAGCAGTACTTC. Together with reference TRBV28 and TRBJ2-7, the CDR3 gives the full variable domain: DVKVTQSSRYLVKRTGEKVFLECVQDMDHENMFWYRQDPGLGLRLIYFSYDVKMKEKGDIPEGYSVSREKKERFSLILESASTNQTSMYLCASSATGIVKEQYFGPGTRLTVT.

The genes are TRBV18 and TRBJ2-1, with 12 bases lining up with TRBD2. Germline V lookup: CDR1 KGHSH, CDR2 LQKENI. The CDR3 is 15 residues long. Trimming took 0 bases from V and 8 from J; bases not matched to a gene: 2. DNA for the CDR3: TGTGCCAGCTCACCACCGACTAGCGGGAGTCATGAGCAGTTCTTC. Translated, it gives CASSPPTSGSHEQFF.

This clone appeared once. A much larger clone differs by one base, so this may be a read error. The rearrangement joins TRBV6-1 to TRBJ2-1; 7 positions agree with TRBD2. Germline V gene sequence: CDR1 MNHNS, CDR2 SASEGT. The CDR3 is made up of 14 amino acids. The CDR3 region has the DNA TGTGCCGGCAGTGGGGGACTACCCACAAGCGGGCAGTTCTTC. Translation: CAGSGGLPTSGQFF.

V and J are TRBV7-8 and TRBJ2-7, with 7 bases identical to TRBD2. The ends lost 5 bases at V and 6 bases at J; junction bases unmatched: 7. The CDR3 consists of 13 residues. The V gene's germline CDR1 is SGHVS and CDR2 FQNEAQ. For the CDR3, the DNA is TGTGCCAGCAGCGCCGGCCGCGGGGGCGAGCAGTACTTC. It yields the protein CASSAGRGGEQYF. Full variable domain (missing parts from reference TRBV7-8 and TRBJ2-7): GAGVSQSPRYKVAKRGQDVALRCDPISGHVSLFWYQQALGQGPEFLTYFQNEAQLDKSGLPSDRFFAERPEGSVSTLKIQRTQQEDSAVYLCASSAGRGGEQYFGPGTRLTVT.

About this clone itself: Relative to the germline gene, one junction end is altered; a read error may explain this. The gene calls are TRBV2 and TRBJ1-6; D gene uncertain. CDR3 length: 14 amino acids. In germline, CDR1 is SNHLY, CDR2 FYNNEI. CDR3 DNA: TGTGCCAGCAGGGAAGGCACAGCGAATTCACCCCTCCACTTT. This gives the protein CASREGTANSPLHF.